This TCR beta chain was recorded in a study of cytomegalovirus exposure and HLA in healthy donors (dated by TCRdb to about 2017). As for the study more broadly: An earlier analysis of several hundred of the donors reported 250 to 350 Gb of sequence data and approximately 110 million unique TCR beta sequences from some 180 million T cells. In addition to the first cohort of hundreds of subjects, a separate validation cohort of over 90 different subjects was used. Across around 400 genotyped donors of the cohort, an average of roughly 230,000 unique TCR beta nucleotide sequences per donor were sequenced, and 15% to 20% of those sequences were non-productive. High-throughput TCR immunosequencing, statistical association of individual TCRs with disease status, and machine learning were combined to predict cytomegalovirus infection status. The number of typed donors differed by locus: about 629-630 for A, B, C, DRB1 and DQB1; approximately 540 for DQA1; some 610 for DPA1; and some 450 for DPB1. An earlier analysis of 500 to 650 of the donors applied high-throughput TCR beta sequencing to assess whether each TCR beta V gene segment acted as functional or pseudogenic. To study patterns of TCR occurrence, a later analysis re-analyzed previously published TCR beta repertoires from 650 to 750 donors and added high-resolution HLA genotyping. All discovery cohort repertoires had been generated using a single sequencing platform. A later genetic analysis took genome-wide SNP genotypes for about 60% of the roughly 670 donors and used that subset as a discovery cohort. Alongside the repertoire data, information on donor age, sex, ethnicity and CMV serostatus was compiled. The study used immunosequencing to profile the T cell repertoires of several hundred subjects and linked those repertoires to cytomegalovirus serostatus. Of the roughly 400 genotyped donors, roughly 80% fell in the genetic ancestry cluster associated with self-reported Caucasian donors. Roughly 5 DR-DQ haplotypes were treated as single units for association and clustering because of strong linkage in the cohort. Roughly 300 gigabases of sequencing data and approximately 85 million unique TCR sequences were included in an early release covering about 620 HLA-typed donors. Rather than drawing on any new phenotypic data, the later analysis identified candidate immune exposures from TCR beta sequences and the way those sequences occurred across donors. The study was designed to test whether signatures of past pathogen exposure could be identified by cataloging public T cell receptors. HLA typing covered class I and class II loci at four-digit resolution. Overall results and qualifications from the work: Cytomegalovirus status was reported to be diagnosed by the classifier with high specificity and sensitivity in both the original and validation cohorts. A later analysis found that most CMV-associated TCR beta chains appeared HLA-restricted, with HLA associations seemingly driven largely by CMV exposure. In an earlier analysis of several hundred of the donors, most TCR beta V segments were observed in productive rearrangements about 87% or about 30% of the time, broadly matching IMGT annotations. In a later genetic analysis, a missense DCLRE1C variant was associated with V-gene and J-gene trimming of TCR beta chains, and the association was replicated in an independent cohort. In a later analysis, TCR association rates were found to vary across HLA loci, with the most associated TCRs seen for DRB1 alleles and the fewest for HLA-C alleles. Three of the identified cytomegalovirus-associated TCR beta chains were confirmed in vitro to be specific for cytomegalovirus antigens. Strong co-occurrence of HLA alleles, especially DR and DQ, made assigning TCR associations to individual alleles difficult. In a later analysis, several top co-occurrence clusters were reported to appear linked to parvovirus B19, influenza, CMV and Epstein-Barr virus. Roughly uniform sequencing depth across donors was assumed in presence/absence analyses, although this assumption may not hold. The study listed approximately 150 TCR beta chains as associated with cytomegalovirus. A later analysis associated 16,951 TCR beta sequences with specific HLA alleles at a false discovery rate of 0.05. The earlier analysis of nearly 600 of the donors excluded roughly 17 rarely observed V segments, including chromosome 9 orphons, because counts were too low. The authors suggested that the approach could potentially be extended to other disease states and immunological phenotypes. Correlated functional status among segregating V segments might be attributable to linkage disequilibrium, but an unknown experimental factor could not be ruled out. HLA typing was unavailable for some donors at each locus, so association tests used only the typed subset. In a later genetic analysis, fewer N-insertions in productive TCRs were reported among donors in an Asian-associated ancestry cluster than the roughly 700-donor mean. The sequencing pipeline was judged likely to have produced a cluster of highly shared sequence variants as a technical artifact. Most TCR sequences were seen in very few donors, while some public TCRs were found in many individuals. A further reported finding was that TCR beta sequences accurately predicted the HLA-A and HLA-B alleles for most subjects in the first cohort. Compared with equally common non-associated chains, HLA-associated TCR beta chains in a later analysis were more clonally expanded and had lower generation probabilities. Some IMGT-functional V segments, including TRBV6-2 and TRBV6-3, could not be told apart with the 87-base-pair reads, so those segments were excluded. Only TCR beta chains were sequenced in this cohort, and the absence of alpha or paired-chain data limited detectable features. For the cohort, immune exposure information was limited to CMV serostatus.

Its CDR3 holds 16 amino acids, cysteine through phenylalanine. Of all the DNA, just the CDR3 is kept, 48 bases in frame from base 1. Trimming leaves V shorter by 3 bases and J shorter by 4 bases, with the junction holding 11 bases beyond the gene matches. The germline V gene (reference sequence) provides CDR1 MNHEY and CDR2 SMNVEV. The cohort consisted of approximately 670 healthy bone marrow donors. All cohort members were sampled while nominally healthy, although unrecorded immune exposures were likely present. The donor was CMV seropositive and belonged to the group of 250 to 300 seropositive cohort members. Each donor provided a peripheral blood sample, and peripheral blood mononuclear cells were used for TCR beta sequencing. Genomic DNA extraction from the blood cell samples was performed with the Qiagen DNeasy Blood Extraction Kit. Turning to this clone: The target of this receptor is not known. No quality values exist for individual bases; no much larger clone is one base distant.

Receptor libraries were prepared by the immunoSEQ multiplex PCR assay. For the multiplex PCR, a mixture combining 60 forward primers for TCR Vbeta segments and 13 reverse primers for TCR Jbeta segments was used. A multiplex PCR assay on genomic DNA amplified the CDR3 region of rearranged TCR beta genes. The Illumina HiSeq System was used to sequence the amplified TCR beta libraries as 87-base-pair reads. The original methods were these. Across the 666 repertoires, a later analysis counted 80 million or so unique TCR beta chains, 9.5 million to 13 million of which were shared by at least two donors. To remove PCR and sequencing errors, raw reads were error-corrected and collapsed into unique sequences using a nearest-neighbor algorithm that merged closely related sequences. To assign V, D and J gene segments, CDR3 sequences were aligned to IMGT reference sequences. For a sequence to be retained, a match of at least six nucleotides to both a V gene segment and a J gene segment was required. Rearrangements were classified as productive when the CDR3 lacked stop codons and remained in frame with V and J, and all other rearrangements were classified as non-productive. CDR3 was defined according to IMGT convention as the region running from the second conserved V-encoded cysteine to the conserved J-encoded phenylalanine. The earlier analysis of some 550 of the donors excluded any sequence lacking an unambiguous match to a single V gene segment. In an earlier analysis of 587 of the donors, V segments were called functional above 56.7% productive rearrangements and were called segregating when the between-donor standard deviation exceeded 5%. A statistical classification framework was built to diagnose cytomegalovirus status from the catalog of TCR beta chain sequences. In a later analysis, V and J genes were assigned by comparing TCR nucleotide sequences against IMGT/GENE-DB human TR gene sequences. Using the TCRdist pipeline, a later analysis assigned CDR3 sequences along with most-parsimonious VDJ recombination scenarios. In a later analysis, each TCR beta chain was defined by its CDR3 amino acid sequence together with its V-gene family, and reads without a unique V-gene family were excluded. As a way to deal with suspected cross-contamination and a sequencing artifact, a later analysis dropped 640 or so nucleotide sequences that were highly shared and had low generation probability. In a later analysis, a clonal expansion index for each public chain was calculated from normalized within-repertoire ranks of inferred template counts. In a later analysis, generation probabilities were computed with a VDJ recombination model fitted to out-of-frame rearrangements, and the resulting probabilities were checked against IGoR. In a later analysis, TCR-TCR, TCR-HLA and TCR-CMV co-occurrence was scored with hypergeometric tests, and a repertoire-size bias correction was applied to TCR pairs. To estimate false discovery rates, a later analysis permuted the HLA or CMV assignments 20 times. In a later analysis, co-occurring TCRs were grouped using DBSCAN, and TCRdist sequence similarity was added for clustering within HLA-allele-positive subsets. Co-occurrence clustering excluded repertoires with fewer than 30,000 or more than 120,000 public chains, plus five with anomalous nucleotide sharing. TCRdb's version of the immuneACCESS table is confined to in-frame rearrangements and falls short of the full clone set. An unresolved V gene accounts for under half of the shortfall where checked; the remainder is of unknown origin. For V, J and clone size, that table is used; D and trimming come from the DNA. This sample gives about 210,000 clones in total; about four fifths of them show up just once. The ten largest clonotypes hold 14% of the sample.

The chain is made from TRBV27 and TRBJ2-5; 7 central nucleotides agree with TRBD2. The clonotype was recovered from a woman aged 25 to 39 in good health and CMV-seropositive. The source material was PBMCs. The CDR3 protein sequence reads: CASSFGGGGVRETQYF. The DNA sequence follows: TGTGCCAGCAGTTTTGGTGGTGGGGGGGTGCGAGAGACCCAGTACTTC.